The 5 T cell receptor beta chains below come from one sample, sequenced in a study of blood T cell repertoires in COVID-19. TCRdb's table, derived via immunoSEQ multiplex PCR, lists solely in-frame clones and lacks some. The data hold a few hundred thousand clones, with approximately 80% observed a single time. Sequenced material: peripheral blood. The receptors stem from a man aged 55 to 70 with acute or convalescent COVID-19.

The V and J genes are TRBV7-3 and TRBJ2-7, with 8 positions matching TRBD1. The CDR3 consists of 14 residues. The germline V gene has CDR1 SGHTA and CDR2 FQGTGA. V trimming: 5 bases; J trimming: 0 bases; junction bases outside the gene matches: 3. This CDR3 is CASSIGQGSYEQYF. The CDR3 region has the DNA TGTGCCAGCAGCATAGGACAGGGCTCCTACGAGCAGTACTTC.

This clone has just a few counts. The J gene is TRBJ1-1, the V gene TRBV10-1; a possible D gene is TRBD1 (5 bases). Trimming shortened V by 4 bases and J by 5 bases, and 14 bases separated the two germline ends. This CDR3 is 14 amino acids long. Germline V CDR1 and CDR2: WNHNN, SYGVQD (reference sequence). Here the CDR3 DNA reads TGCGCCAGCAGTGGTTTATTGCAGGGAACTGAAGCTTTCTTT. It specifies CASSGLLQGTEAFF.

The gene calls are TRBV5-1 and TRBJ2-7, with 8 bases identical to TRBD2. CDR1 SGHRS and CDR2 YFSETQ come from the germline V gene. CDR3 length equals 15 residues. The V gene end was trimmed by 0 bases and the J gene end by 0 bases; junction bases not matched to a gene: 2. CDR3 loop: CASSLASGYSYEQYF. As DNA, the CDR3 is TGCGCCAGCAGCTTGGCTAGCGGGTACTCCTACGAGCAGTACTTC.

This clone was seen a few times. The chain recombines TRBV27 with TRBJ2-7; the match to TRBD2 covers 7 bases. The CDR3 has 14 residues. V gave up 3 bases and J gave up 4 bases; unmatched junction bases: 6. CDR1 is MNHEY, CDR2 SMNVEV, per germline (reference sequence). The CDR3 reads CASSFGGSFYEQYF. For the CDR3, the DNA is TGTGCCAGCAGTTTCGGCGGGAGTTTTTACGAGCAGTACTTC.

The chain employs TRBV7-6 and TRBJ2-7, with D perhaps TRBD2 (5 bases). V was shortened by 4 bases and J by 3 bases, with 16 bases between the two germline ends. Germline CDR1 and CDR2: SGHVS and FNYEAQ. The CDR3 loop spans 15 amino acids. CDR3 loop: CASSSSAAAYYEQYF. The CDR3 nucleotides are TGTGCCAGCAGCTCTTCGGCAGCGGCTTACTACGAGCAGTACTTC.